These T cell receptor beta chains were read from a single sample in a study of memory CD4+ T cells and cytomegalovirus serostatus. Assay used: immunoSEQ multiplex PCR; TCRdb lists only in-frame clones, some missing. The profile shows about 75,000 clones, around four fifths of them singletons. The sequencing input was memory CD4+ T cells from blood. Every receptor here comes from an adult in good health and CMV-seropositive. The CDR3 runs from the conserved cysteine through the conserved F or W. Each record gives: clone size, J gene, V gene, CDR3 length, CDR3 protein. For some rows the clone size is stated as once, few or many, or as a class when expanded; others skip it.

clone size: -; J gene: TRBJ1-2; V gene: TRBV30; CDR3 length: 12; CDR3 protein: CAWSSGSGGYTF
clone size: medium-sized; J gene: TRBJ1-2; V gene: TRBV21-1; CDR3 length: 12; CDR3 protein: CASSMTVAGYTF
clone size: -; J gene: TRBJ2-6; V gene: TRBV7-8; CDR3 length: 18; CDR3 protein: CASSLRRGPWKGANVLTF
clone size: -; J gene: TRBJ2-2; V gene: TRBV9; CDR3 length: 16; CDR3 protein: CASSVGVGANTGELFF
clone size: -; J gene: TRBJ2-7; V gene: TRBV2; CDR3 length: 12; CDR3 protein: CASGGASYEQYF
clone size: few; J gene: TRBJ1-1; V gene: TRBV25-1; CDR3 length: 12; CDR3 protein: CASSDQGTEAFF
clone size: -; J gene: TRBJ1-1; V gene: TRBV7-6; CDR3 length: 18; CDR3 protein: CASSLALPGRTSNTEAFF
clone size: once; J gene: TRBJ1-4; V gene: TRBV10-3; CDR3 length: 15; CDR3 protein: CAISPSGGLNEKLFF
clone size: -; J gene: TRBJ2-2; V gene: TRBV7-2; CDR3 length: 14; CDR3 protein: CASSPRLATGELFF
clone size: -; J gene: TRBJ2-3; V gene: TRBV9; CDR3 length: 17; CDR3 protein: CASSARYSGLGGDTQYF
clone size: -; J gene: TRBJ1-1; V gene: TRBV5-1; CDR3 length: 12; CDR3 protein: CASSEQNTEAFF
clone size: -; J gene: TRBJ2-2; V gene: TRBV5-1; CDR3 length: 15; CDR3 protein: CASSLPSANTGELFF
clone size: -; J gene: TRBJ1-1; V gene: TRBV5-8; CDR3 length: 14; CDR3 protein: CASSFRGAYTEAFF
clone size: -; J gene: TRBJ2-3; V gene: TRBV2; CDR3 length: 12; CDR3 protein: CASSDEGDTQYF
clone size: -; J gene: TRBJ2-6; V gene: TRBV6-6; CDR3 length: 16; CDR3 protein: CASSPGGGSGANVLTF
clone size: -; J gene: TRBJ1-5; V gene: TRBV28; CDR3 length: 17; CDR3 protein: CASSRLTGERSNQPQHF
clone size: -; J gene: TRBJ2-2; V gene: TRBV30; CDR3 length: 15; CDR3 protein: CAWSYGGAGTGELFF
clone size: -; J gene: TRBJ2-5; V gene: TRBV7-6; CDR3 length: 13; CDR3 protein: CASRTSGQETQYF
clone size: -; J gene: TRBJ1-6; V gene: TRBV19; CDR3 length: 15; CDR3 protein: CASSPRGPNNSPLHF
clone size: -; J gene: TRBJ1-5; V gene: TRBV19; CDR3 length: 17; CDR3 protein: CASSMPIPGTGGWPQHF